This T cell receptor beta chain was observed in a study of T cells in Graves' hyperthyroidism and ophthalmopathy. TCR beta CDR3 sequences were amplified from RNA transcripts. Carried out on the TCR CDR3, a first-round RT-PCR used the HTBI primer set. TCRdb re-called the multiplex PCR reads with MiXCR, one entry per CDR3 protein. There are 600,000 to 700,000 distinct CDR3 sequences in the sample; roughly 15% occur only once, and 4.3% lies in the top ten. The CDR3 contains 14 residues. V was pared by 1 base and J by 4 bases, with 10 bases between. Germline V lookup: CDR1 LGHDT, CDR2 YNNKEL (reference sequence). Thyroid ultrasound, orbital computed tomography, clinical symptoms, and serum thyroxine and TRAb underpinned diagnoses. Using roughly 9.4 ml of fresh peripheral blood, PBMCs were prepared. In this sample, this clonotype turned up a few times.

Sequencing was performed on blood. The chain recombines TRBV3-1 with TRBJ1-1, with D uncertain. This clonotype was obtained from a woman between 40 and 55 years old with Graves' ophthalmopathy. This CDR3 is CASSQVVGITEAFF. The DNA of the CDR3 is TGTGCCAGCAGCCAAGTCGTGGGGATCACTGAAGCTTTCTTT.